The next 20 T cell receptor beta chains were all read from a single sample in a study of human T cells and chemical hapten exposure. Each CDR3 protein gets one entry after TCRdb re-called the RACE reads with MiXCR. The data contain around 110,000 distinct CDR3 sequences, around an eighth of them seen just once; the ten biggest clones take up about 1.4%. Time point described: patch test 1, 2 weeks after DPC sensitization. Treatment here: therapeutic diphenylcyclopropenone sensitization with weekly scalp DPC. Source: whole blood, taken in connection with sensitization to the hapten diphenylcyclopropenone (DPC). These receptor sequences come from a woman aged 50 to 60 with alopecia areata. Some clones in this sample may be carry-over from other donors' samples.

In nucleotides, the CDR3 is TGTGCCAGCCGGGACCCTGGGAGCAATGAGCAGTTCTTC. It specifies CASRDPGSNEQFF. V gene TRBV11-3 combines with J gene TRBJ2-1, with D possibly being TRBD1 or TRBD2 (5 bases each). CDR1 is SGHNT, CDR2 YENEEA, per germline. This CDR3 region has 13 residues. The V end was cut by 8 bases, the J end by 6 bases, with 14 bases between. Variable domain in full (rest from reference TRBV11-3 and TRBJ2-1): EAGVVQSPRYKIIEKKQPVAFWCNPISGHNTLYWYLQNLGQGPELLIRYENEEAVDDSQLPKDRFSAERLKGVDSTLKIQPAELGDSAVYLCASRDPGSNEQFFGPGTRLTVL.

This clonotype turned up a few times. DNA of the CDR3: TGTGCCATCAGTGTATTGGAGGGAGATGAGCAGTTCTTC. Translated, it gives CAISVLEGDEQFF. The chain combines TRBV10-3 with TRBJ2-1, with D possibly being TRBD2 (6 bases). The CDR3 length is 13 residues. CDR1 is ENHRY and CDR2 is SYGVKD in the germline V gene. Trimming left V 4 bases short and J 8 bases short, with 12 bases between.

This clonotype has a handful of counts. CDR3 sequence reads: CASSQSADRWTYNYEQYF. DNA for the CDR3: TGCGCCAGCAGTCAATCAGCGGACAGGTGGACCTACAACTACGAGCAGTACTTC. The chain carries TRBV23-1 and TRBJ2-7; 7 bases map to TRBD1. TRBV23-1 is marked as an open reading frame, function uncertain. The CDR3 sequence is 18 residues long. Unmatched junction bases numbered 14, after V lost 0 bases and J lost 3 bases.

The chain carries TRBV9 and TRBJ2-4, with D possibly matching TRBD1 (5 bases). CDR3 size: 16 residues. V lost 3 bases and J 2 bases, leaving 15 bases between the germline ends. The germline CDR1 and CDR2 sequences are SGDLS and YYNGEE. CDR3 nucleotide sequence: TGTGCCAGCAGCGCCCATGGGGCAGCCACCAAAAACATTCAGTACTTC. Translating it yields CASSAHGAATKNIQYF. Filled out from reference TRBV9 and TRBJ2-4, the complete variable domain reads DSGVTQTPKHLITATGQRVTLRCSPRSGDLSVYWYQQSLDQGLQFLIQYYNGEERAKGNILERFSAQQFPDLHSELNLSSLELGDSALYFCASSAHGAATKNIQYFGAGTRLSVL.

In its sample, this clonotype was seen a few times. The rearrangement joins TRBV6-5 to TRBJ1-2; no clear D. The CDR3 totals 13 residues. V lost 5 bases, J lost 3 bases, and 10 bases lay in between. Germline V CDR1 and CDR2: MNHEY, SVGAGI. The CDR3 loop reads CASSPRAYYGYTF. The CDR3 region has the DNA TGTGCCAGCAGTCCCCGGGCCTACTATGGCTACACCTTC.

For the CDR3, the DNA is TGTGCCAGCAGTTTTGGACGGAGAAGATCCTACGAGCAGTACTTC. Translating it yields CASSFGRRRSYEQYF. The genes are TRBV7-8 and TRBJ2-7; D call uncertain. The germline gives CDR1 SGHVS, CDR2 FQNEAQ. The V end lost 6 bases, the J end lost 1 base, and 16 bases lay between the germline ends. The CDR3 is 15 residues long.

The chain has TRBV20-1 and TRBJ1-1; weak D call: TRBD1 (6 bases). Germline CDR1 reads DFQATT; CDR2 reads SNEGSKA (reference sequence). V was clipped by 6 bases and J by 5 bases, with 19 bases between them. This CDR3 contains 14 residues. In nucleotides, the CDR3 is TGCAGTGCCGCCCTAGGGGGGGCCCTAACTGAAGCTTTCTTT. Protein product: CSAALGGALTEAFF.

This clonotype turned up a few times. The rearrangement uses TRBV18 and TRBJ1-1, with TRBD1 matching 8 bases. CDR3 length: 15 amino acids. V dropped 6 bases and J dropped 5; count of bases not matched to a gene: 11. CDR1 KGHSH and CDR2 LQKENI come from the germline V gene. The CDR3 loop reads CASSPSGQGWTEAFF. The DNA for the CDR3 is TGTGCCAGCTCCCCGTCCGGACAGGGCTGGACTGAAGCTTTCTTT.

In DNA, the CDR3 is TGTGCCATCAGCCGGACAGGGGATTATGGCTACACCTTC. This gives the protein CAISRTGDYGYTF. This chain joins TRBV10-3 and TRBJ1-2; 9 bases are a match to TRBD1. The trim removed 6 bases at V and 5 bases at J, leaving 4 bases unmatched. The CDR3 extends over 13 amino acids. Germline V CDR1 and CDR2: ENHRY, SYGVKD.

The chain combines TRBV6-1 with TRBJ1-1, with D perhaps matching TRBD1 (6 bases). Germline V gene lookup returns CDR1 MNHNS and CDR2 SASEGT. The germline V and J ends were trimmed by 5 bases and 4 bases, with 11 bases remaining between them. The CDR3 covers 13 residues. The DNA of the CDR3 is TGTGCCAGCAGTATCCGACAGGCCACTGAAGCTTTCTTT. This gives the protein CASSIRQATEAFF.

This clonotype was detected ten times or more. The rearrangement joins TRBV28 to TRBJ2-7; D may be TRBD1 (6 bases). V was pared by 6 bases and J by 2 bases, with 17 bases between. Germline assignment: CDR1 MDHEN and CDR2 SYDVKM. This CDR3 comprises 15 residues. The CDR3 spells CASRETGRTTYEQYF. CDR3 sequence (DNA): TGTGCCAGCAGGGAGACAGGCAGAACAACCTACGAGCAGTACTTC.

V gene TRBV18 combines with J gene TRBJ2-1, with 10 nucleotides matching TRBD2. The CDR3 spans 16 residues. Germline loops: CDR1 KGHSH, CDR2 LQKENI. V lost 3 bases, J lost 2 bases, and 4 bases stayed unmatched. The CDR3 DNA sequence: TGTGCCAGCTCACCCTTACTAGCGGGGCCCTACAATGAGCAGTTCTTC. Translated, it gives CASSPLLAGPYNEQFF.

This clonotype was counted a few times. The rearrangement uses TRBV4-3 and TRBJ2-2; possible D gene TRBD2, 6 bases. Deletions cut 0 bases from V and 0 bases from J, with 14 bases between. The CDR3 runs 18 residues. Germline lookup yields CDR1 LGHNA and CDR2 YSLEER. The CDR3 bases are TGCGCCAGCAGCCAAGAATCGGGAGCGAGCGCGAACACCGGGGAGCTGTTTTTT. Its translation: CASSQESGASANTGELFF.

Many counts were recorded for this clonotype. The gene calls are TRBV5-1 and TRBJ2-7; D gene unclear. CDR3 length equals 11 residues. V was cut by 4 bases and J by 5 bases, with 7 bases left in between. Germline CDR1 and CDR2: SGHRS and YFSETQ. This CDR3 is CASSGRDEQYF. In DNA, the CDR3 is TGCGCCAGCAGCGGAAGGGACGAGCAGTACTTC.

This sequence joins TRBV11-2 and TRBJ2-5, with D uncertain. Trimming took 5 bases from V and 4 from J, leaving 11 bases between them. Germline V lookup: CDR1 SGHAT, CDR2 FQNNGV. This CDR3 contains 13 residues. The DNA of the CDR3 is TGTGCCAGCAGCCCAAAGGTGCCAGAGACCCAGTACTTC. Translated: CASSPKVPETQYF.

The chain employs TRBV20-1 and TRBJ1-3; D gene uncertain. CDR1 DFQATT and CDR2 SNEGSKA come from the germline V gene (reference sequence). V shed 2 bases and J shed 0 bases, with 11 bases lying between them. The CDR3 length is 15 residues. CDR3 protein: CSARTRGLSGNTIYF. The DNA of the CDR3 is TGCAGTGCTAGAACCCGAGGGCTCTCTGGAAACACCATATATTTT.

This clonotype has at least ten counts. This chain connects TRBV10-3 to TRBJ1-5; possible D gene TRBD1, 5 bases. The CDR3 spans 16 residues. Per germline, CDR1 ENHRY and CDR2 SYGVKD. Between the trimmed V and J ends, which lost 1 base and 1 base, there was a span of 11 bases. The CDR3 DNA follows: TGTGCCATCAGTGAGTTTGGCGGGACCAGCAATCAGCCCCAGCATTTT. The encoded protein is CAISEFGGTSNQPQHF.

This clonotype was seen repeatedly, ten times or more. The chain uses TRBV19 and TRBJ2-7; weak D call: TRBD1 (5 bases). The V and J ends lost 3 bases and 2 bases respectively, with 11 bases between them. Per germline, CDR1 LNHDA and CDR2 SQIVND (reference sequence). The CDR3 contains 14 residues. The CDR3, as DNA: TGTGCCAGTAGTATGCAGGGTGTCCCCTACGAGCAGTACTTC. Translation: CASSMQGVPYEQYF.

This chain links TRBV4-2 with TRBJ1-3; D gene ambiguous. From germline, CDR1 is LGHNA and CDR2 YNFKEQ. The CDR3 is 15 amino acids. Trimming took off 0 bases at V and 1 base at J, with 7 bases between the two ends. CDR3 nucleotide sequence: TGTGCCAGCAGCCAAGATAGGGAATCTGGAAACACCATATATTTT. This gives the protein CASSQDRESGNTIYF.

This clonotype came up many times. This chain joins TRBV29-1 and TRBJ1-1; unclear D gene. Trimming removed 5 bases from V and 0 bases from J, with 10 bases in between. Germline CDR1 SQVTM, CDR2 ANQGSEA. The CDR3 has 13 residues. CDR3 nucleotide sequence: TGCAGCGTTTTGACCCAAATGAACACTGAAGCTTTCTTT. Translated, it gives CSVLTQMNTEAFF.